Below, 13 T cell receptor beta chains from the same sample are listed, as sequenced in a study of T cell repertoires in cytomegalovirus infection. Each CDR3 protein gets one entry after TCRdb re-called the reads with MiXCR. The profile shows roughly 860,000 distinct CDR3 sequences, 30% to 35% of them singletons. Their target antigens are unknown. The sequencing here drew on cultured CD8+ T cells from PBMCs, taken from culture after CMV antigen stimulation. These receptors all stem from a human donor in good health (CMV status not recorded). Some clones in this sample may be carry-over from other donors' samples.

The V call is TRBV27, the J call TRBJ2-7; D perhaps matches TRBD1 (6 bases). CDR1 MNHEY and CDR2 SMNVEV come from the germline V gene (reference sequence). V was clipped by 2 bases and J by 3 bases, with 11 bases between them. CDR3 length equals 14 residues. CDR3 sequence (DNA): TGTGCCAGCAGTTTAATAGGGGGTTACTACGAGCAGTACTTC. Translation gives CASSLIGGYYEQYF.

Regarding this clonotype: Possible read error: a much larger clone is one base away. This chain uses TRBV9 with TRBJ2-2; perhaps TRBD2 as D (5 bases). The germline CDR1 and CDR2 sequences are SGDLS and YYNGEE. This CDR3 spans 11 amino acids. This CDR3 is CASSVSGERFF. In DNA form, the CDR3 reads TGTGCCAGCAGCGTTTCCGGGGAGCGGTTTTTT.

The chain uses TRBV6-2 or TRBV6-3 and TRBJ2-3; D is perhaps TRBD1 (5 bases). V lost 2 bases, J lost 2 bases, and 14 bases lay in between. Germline CDR1 and CDR2: MNHEY and SVGEGT. CDR3 length: 16 amino acids. CDR3 coding DNA: TGTGCCAGCAGTTACAGCAGGGCGAGGAACACAGATACGCAGTATTTT. The encoded protein is CASSYSRARNTDTQYF.

This clonotype was picked up many times. The junction does not match germline at one end; this may be a read error. The chain combines TRBV7-6 with TRBJ2-1; no clear D. The V gene's germline CDR1 is SGHVS and CDR2 FNYEAQ. The CDR3 loop spans 15 amino acids. Here the CDR3 reads CASTLEPPVFNEQFF. DNA for the CDR3: TGTGCCAGCACCTTAGAGCCACCAGTGTTCAATGAGCAGTTCTTC.

This clonotype came up a few times. The chain has TRBV7-9 and TRBJ2-7; possibly TRBD1 or TRBD2 for D (5 bases each). Germline values: CDR1 SEHNR, CDR2 FQNEAQ (reference sequence). V lost 4 bases, J lost 1 base, and 26 bases lay in between. There are 19 residues in the CDR3. Here the CDR3 DNA reads TGTGCCAGCAGCTCGAATGCGGGCAGGGCCCCCTTGGTGTCCTACGAGCAGTACGTC. Translated, it gives CASSSNAGRAPLVSYEQYV.

The sample holds a few counts of this clonotype. The chain employs TRBV2 and TRBJ2-7, with 7 bases that match TRBD1. The CDR3 extends over 13 amino acids. The V gene's germline CDR1 is SNHLY and CDR2 FYNNEI. Trimming removed 6 bases from V and 1 base from J; junction bases left unmatched: 3. The CDR3 bases are TGTGCCAGCAGCGGGACAGAGTCCTACGAGCAGTACTTC. Protein sequence: CASSGTESYEQYF.

The chain employs TRBV24-1 and TRBJ2-3; 9 bases match TRBD1. With 4 bases clipped from V and 5 bases from J, the junction kept 6 bases outside the gene matches. Germline CDR1 reads KGHDR; CDR2 reads SFDVKD. CDR3 length equals 15 residues. In DNA form, the CDR3 reads TGTGCCACCAGTGAGGGACAGGGTCTTTTAGATACGCAGTATTTT. It translates to CATSEGQGLLDTQYF.

The CDR3 is CASSPGQGMVVQETQYF. DNA for the CDR3: TGTGCCAGCAGCCCAGGACAGGGAATGGTCGTCCAAGAGACCCAGTACTTC. This chain connects TRBV6-6 to TRBJ2-5, with 8 nucleotides matching TRBD1. V was clipped by 6 bases and J by 1 base; unmatched bases: 13. The CDR3 totals 17 residues. Germline-derived CDR1 and CDR2 are MNHNY and SVGAGI (reference sequence).

This clonotype has a handful of counts. This sequence joins TRBV7-9 and TRBJ2-2; 8 bases align to TRBD1. V lost 3 bases and J lost 6; bases outside the gene matches: 6. The CDR3 runs 15 residues. Germline V gene sequence: CDR1 SEHNR, CDR2 FQNEAQ (reference sequence). The DNA for the CDR3 is TGTGCCAGCAGCTTTACGACAGGGGCGTCCGGGGAGCTGTTTTTT. This encodes CASSFTTGASGELFF.

This clonotype was seen more than once but under ten times. V usage is TRBV15 and J usage is TRBJ1-1; 8 bases align to TRBD1. The V segment lost 8 bases and the J segment 2 bases; nucleotides outside the gene matches: 10. The length of the CDR3 is 15 residues. Germline values: CDR1 LNHNV, CDR2 YYDKDF (reference sequence). The CDR3 region has the DNA TGTGCCACCTCCCGAGAAACAGGGGGAAACACTGAAGCTTTCTTT. It encodes CATSRETGGNTEAFF.

The chain combines TRBV27 with TRBJ1-5; TRBD1 might be the D (5 bases). Germline V gene sequence: CDR1 MNHEY, CDR2 SMNVEV (reference sequence). The V gene lost 3 bases and the J gene lost 9 bases, with 12 bases spanning the gap. The CDR3 consists of 13 residues. CDR3 residues: CASSFRGWPPQHF. The CDR3 nucleotides are TGTGCCAGCAGTTTTCGGGGCTGGCCGCCCCAGCATTTT.

This sequence joins TRBV6-1 and TRBJ2-5; 7 bases fit TRBD2. The CDR3 consists of 15 residues. CDR1 MNHNS and CDR2 SASEGT come from the germline V gene. V was clipped by 6 bases and J by 3 bases; unmatched bases: 10. The CDR3 loop is CASSTYGLEEETQYF. Written as DNA, the CDR3 is TGTGCCAGCAGCACCTATGGACTAGAGGAAGAGACCCAGTACTTC.

This rearrangement joins TRBV6-6 to TRBJ1-4; D gene ambiguous. This CDR3 region has 15 residues. Germline V gene sequence: CDR1 MNHNY, CDR2 SVGAGI (reference sequence). The V and J ends lost 2 bases and 4 bases respectively, with 11 bases between them. The CDR3 loop reads CASSYTDLFNEKLFF. CDR3 coding DNA: TGTGCCAGCAGTTACACGGACTTATTTAATGAAAAACTGTTTTTT.